This TCR beta chain was recovered during a study of tumour-infiltrating T cells in Burkitt lymphoma. Germline V gene data show CDR1 as SGHRS and CDR2 as YFSETQ. Trimming removed 0 bases at V and 2 bases at J, with 13 bases between. The CDR3 runs to 16 residues. Sequenced by immunoSEQ multiplex PCR; TCRdb stores in-frame clones only, minus some. This table holds approximately 46,000 clones, around 31% found once. This clonotype was obtained from a human donor with Burkitt lymphoma. J is TRBJ2-3 and V is TRBV5-1; D uncertain. Sequencing was carried out using tumor tissue. Here the CDR3 reads CASSLANRLTTDTQYF. The CDR3 DNA sequence: TGCGCCAGCAGCTTGGCCAACCGACTTACCACAGATACGCAGTATTTT.